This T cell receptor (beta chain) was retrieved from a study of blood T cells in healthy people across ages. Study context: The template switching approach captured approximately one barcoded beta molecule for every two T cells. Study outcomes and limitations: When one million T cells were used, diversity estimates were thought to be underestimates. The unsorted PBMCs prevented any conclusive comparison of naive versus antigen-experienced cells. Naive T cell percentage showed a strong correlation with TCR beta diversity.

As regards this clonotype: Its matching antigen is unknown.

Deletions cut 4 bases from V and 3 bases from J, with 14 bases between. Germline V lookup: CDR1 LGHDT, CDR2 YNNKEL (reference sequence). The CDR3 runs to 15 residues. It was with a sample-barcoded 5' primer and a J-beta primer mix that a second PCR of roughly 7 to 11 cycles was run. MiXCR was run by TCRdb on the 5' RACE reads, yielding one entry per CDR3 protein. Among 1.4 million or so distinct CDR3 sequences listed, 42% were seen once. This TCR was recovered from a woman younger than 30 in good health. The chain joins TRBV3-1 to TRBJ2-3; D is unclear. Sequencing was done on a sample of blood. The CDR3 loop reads CASSLRLDWTDTQYF. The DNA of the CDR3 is TGTGCCAGCAGCCTACGGCTAGACTGGACAGATACGCAGTATTTT.